This TCR beta chain was captured by sequencing in a study of cytomegalovirus exposure and HLA in healthy donors. Overall study context: The 110 or so validation repertoires used a platform that matched the one used for the approximately 700 first-cohort repertoires, as a later analysis reported. Study-level results: Associated with cytomegalovirus, according to the listing, were 150 to 200 TCR beta chains. TCR sequences were mostly rare, though some public TCRs occurred in many donors.

Concerning this clone itself: Its antigen is not known.

V lost 6 bases and J 4 bases, leaving 13 bases between the germline ends. Per the germline V gene, CDR1 is MRHNA and CDR2 is SNTAGT. The CDR3 consists of 14 residues. Assay used: immunoSEQ multiplex PCR; TCRdb lists only in-frame clones, some missing. The sample contains approximately 200,000 clones, 75% to 95% of which appear only once. The sequencing input was PBMCs. The receptor was isolated from a woman aged 18 to 35 in good health and CMV-seronegative. The rearrangement links TRBV6-4 to TRBJ1-5, with D hard to call. CDR3 protein: CASSPEGGNQPQHF. The CDR3 DNA reads as TGTGCCAGCAGCCCCGAGGGCGGGAATCAGCCCCAGCATTTT.